The sequence of this T cell receptor (beta chain) was determined in a study of read filtering for tumor transcriptome and immune sequencing. Molecular barcoded adaptors covering alpha/delta and beta/gamma chains were used on roughly 400 ng RNA. One entry per CDR3 protein results from TCRdb running MiXCR on the reads. The sample consists of 48,000 or so distinct CDR3 sequences, roughly 19% of them appearing once. This clonotype was recorded once. A much larger clone is a single base away; this may be a read error. The clonotype comes from a donor older than 35 with multiple myeloma. The sample consisted of a population of CD138-negative cells sorted from bone marrow.

CDR3 region: CCSWGGAGTEAFF. CDR3 DNA: TGCTGTTCATGGGGGGGCGCGGGCACTGAAGCTTTCTTT. The rearrangement links TRBV20-1 to TRBJ1-1, with a tentative D call TRBD1 (6 bases). This CDR3 contains 13 residues. The V gene's germline CDR1 is DFQATT and CDR2 SNEGSKA (reference sequence).